The 21 T cell receptor beta chains listed next were all sequenced from one sample in a study of long-term antiretroviral therapy in people with HIV. Sequencing used immunoSEQ v3.0 at survey level. Profiled with immunoSEQ multiplex PCR; TCRdb holds only in-frame clones, not every one. Of over 35,000 clones listed, approximately 94% are singletons. The input for sequencing was unsorted PBMCs, taken 9.2 years after starting antiretroviral therapy. Source of these receptors: a man aged 25-40 years with HIV.

The genes are TRBV25-1 and TRBJ2-3; D call uncertain. V lost 2 bases to trimming and J lost 0 bases, with 9 bases between them. The CDR3 is 15 amino acids. CDR1 is MGHDK, CDR2 SYGVNS, per germline. In nucleotides, the CDR3 is TGTGCCAGCAGTGAACCCGGAGCTAGCACAGATACGCAGTATTTT. Protein sequence: CASSEPGASTDTQYF.

The chain carries TRBV5-1 and TRBJ2-3, with TRBD2 as a possible D gene (6 bases). The germline gives CDR1 SGHRS, CDR2 YFSETQ. V gave up 6 bases and J gave up 1 base, with 9 bases separating them. This CDR3 has 13 amino acids. In nucleotides, the CDR3 is TGCGCCAGCACGGGAGTTGGCACAGATACGCAGTATTTT. This translates into CASTGVGTDTQYF.

The CDR3 is CASSDGQGARQPQHF. For the CDR3, the DNA is TGCGCCAGCAGTGACGGACAGGGGGCGAGGCAGCCCCAGCATTTT. This chain links TRBV10-2 with TRBJ1-5; TRBD1 agrees at 11 bases. In germline, CDR1 is WSHSY, CDR2 SAAADI. V gave up 3 bases and J gave up 7 bases; unmatched junction bases: 5. CDR3 length: 15 amino acids.

V and J are TRBV19 and TRBJ1-6; D perhaps matches TRBD1 (5 bases). Germline V lookup: CDR1 LNHDA, CDR2 SQIVND (reference sequence). The V end was cut by 6 bases, the J end by 4 bases, with 16 bases between. This CDR3 is built from 16 residues. The CDR3 here is CASREAGPRYNSPLHF. The CDR3 DNA sequence: TGTGCCAGTAGAGAAGCAGGGCCCCGGTATAATTCACCCCTCCACTTT.

This clone was counted a single time. The CDR3, as DNA: TGTGCCAGCAGTACCGGGACAGGGGTGCCCTGGGATGAAAAACTGTTTTTT. Translation gives CASSTGTGVPWDEKLFF. This chain joins TRBV2 and TRBJ1-4; 10 bases fit TRBD1. Per germline, CDR1 SNHLY and CDR2 FYNNEI. J lost 6 bases, V lost 5 bases, and 12 bases had no gene match. The CDR3 extends over 17 amino acids.

The CDR3 here is CASSEIGGNTGELFF. The CDR3 region has the DNA TGTGCCAGCAGTGAAATCGGAGGAAACACCGGGGAGCTGTTTTTT. The chain has TRBV6-1 and TRBJ2-2, with D tentatively TRBD2 (5 bases). The CDR3 has 15 residues. CDR1 and CDR2 (germline): MNHNS, SASEGT. Trimming stripped 2 bases from V and 2 bases from J, with 9 bases between.

This chain uses TRBV6-6 with TRBJ1-1; D is unresolved. CDR3 length equals 13 residues. Trimming shortened V by 5 bases and J by 1 base, and 8 bases separated the two germline ends. The V gene's germline CDR1 is MNHNY and CDR2 SVGAGI (reference sequence). The CDR3 loop reads CASSPTENTEAFF. The DNA for the CDR3 is TGTGCCAGCAGTCCGACCGAGAACACTGAAGCTTTCTTT.

The CDR3 region has the DNA TGTGCCAGCAGTCGGCAGGAGAACCCGGCAACTAATGAAAAACTGTTTTTT. Translation: CASSRQENPATNEKLFF. The chain has TRBV25-1 and TRBJ1-4; D is uncertain. Trimming stripped 5 bases from V and 0 bases from J, with 16 bases between. In germline, CDR1 is MGHDK, CDR2 SYGVNS. The CDR3 loop spans 17 amino acids.

This clone appeared once. The rearrangement uses TRBV11-1 and TRBJ1-3; D not certain. Looked up from germline, CDR1 is SGHAT and CDR2 is FQDESV (reference sequence). The ends were cut back, 5 bases at V and 0 bases at J, with 11 bases in the middle. This CDR3 contains 15 residues. CDR3 DNA sequence: TGTGCCAGCAGCCCTGACCCATCCTCTGGAAACACCATATATTTT. This codes for CASSPDPSSGNTIYF.

The chain recombines TRBV2 with TRBJ2-1; TRBD1 or TRBD2 may be the D gene (6 bases each). The CDR3 is 14 residues long. In germline, CDR1 is SNHLY, CDR2 FYNNEI. The V gene lost 7 bases and the J gene lost 1 base, with 11 bases spanning the gap. The CDR3 protein is CASKGGLSYNEQFF. CDR3 DNA sequence: TGTGCCAGCAAGGGGGGTCTATCCTACAATGAGCAGTTCTTC.

The gene calls are TRBV29-1 and TRBJ2-1, with 10 bases lining up with TRBD2. CDR3 size: 12 residues. V trimming: 5 bases; J trimming: 10 bases; junction bases outside the gene matches: 5. The V gene's germline CDR1 is SQVTM and CDR2 ANQGSEA. CDR3 bases: TGCAGCGTTAGCGGGGGGGCCGTCGAGCAGTTCTTC. This sequence encodes CSVSGGAVEQFF.

The gene calls are TRBV5-6 and TRBJ1-5, with D perhaps matching TRBD1 (5 bases). This CDR3 spans 15 amino acids. Deletions cut 0 bases from V and 8 bases from J, with 15 bases between. CDR1 is SGHDT, CDR2 YYEEEE, per germline. The CDR3 protein is CASSLGGGSAKPQHF. The CDR3 DNA reads TGTGCCAGCAGCTTGGGTGGGGGGAGCGCCAAGCCCCAGCATTTT.

The chain combines TRBV13 with TRBJ1-6, with TRBD1 matching over 10 bases. Per germline, CDR1 PRHDT and CDR2 FYEKMQ (reference sequence). This CDR3 has 14 amino acids. Unmatched junction bases numbered 2, after V lost 4 bases and J lost 8 bases. CDR3 protein: CASSYGTGDSPLHF. CDR3 DNA: TGTGCCAGCAGCTACGGGACAGGGGATTCACCCCTCCACTTT.

The chain employs TRBV2 and TRBJ1-5; D remains unclear. Trimming left V 0 bases short and J 6 bases short, with 3 bases between. The germline CDR1 and CDR2 sequences are SNHLY and FYNNEI. CDR3 length equals 12 residues. CDR3 DNA: TGTGCCAGCAGTGAAGCCGGTCAGCCCCAGCATTTT. It yields the protein CASSEAGQPQHF.

V is TRBV7-8 and J is TRBJ2-7; a weak D match, TRBD2 (6 bases). There are 16 residues in the CDR3. V was shortened by 2 bases and J by 2 bases, with 16 bases between the two germline ends. Germline CDR1 reads SGHVS; CDR2 reads FQNEAQ. In DNA form, the CDR3 reads TGTGCCAGCAGCTTATACGACAGTCGGGGGACCTACGAGCAGTACTTC. It encodes CASSLYDSRGTYEQYF.

This clone appeared a single time. V is TRBV5-1 and J is TRBJ2-3, with 11 bases fitting TRBD2. The germline V gene has CDR1 SGHRS and CDR2 YFSETQ. CDR3 length equals 18 residues. The trim removed 0 bases at V and 5 bases at J, leaving 11 bases unmatched. In DNA form, the CDR3 reads TGCGCCAGCAGCTTGGCGGCTTTGACTAGCGGGGACCAAGATACGCAGTATTTT. This translates into CASSLAALTSGDQDTQYF.

The chain uses TRBV9 and TRBJ1-2, with D hard to call. This CDR3 is 16 amino acids long. V gave up 3 bases and J gave up 8 bases, with 23 bases separating them. Germline CDR1 SGDLS, CDR2 YYNGEE. Written as DNA, the CDR3 is TGTGCCAGCAGCGCCACCCACCACACCTCCCCCTGGGGCTACACCTTC. The encoded protein is CASSATHHTSPWGYTF.

V usage is TRBV4-1 and J usage is TRBJ2-1; D is unresolved. CDR3 length: 14 amino acids. The germline CDR1 and CDR2 sequences are MGHRA and YSYEKL. Deletions cut 0 bases from V and 4 bases from J, with 7 bases between. The CDR3 sequence is CASSQEYMYNEQFF. The DNA of the CDR3 is TGCGCCAGCAGCCAAGAGTACATGTACAATGAGCAGTTCTTC.

V usage is TRBV7-9 and J usage is TRBJ2-7, with 8 positions matching TRBD1. V lost 5 bases, J lost 2 bases, and 11 bases stayed unmatched. This CDR3 has 16 residues. Germline CDR1 SEHNR, CDR2 FQNEAQ (reference sequence). The CDR3 sequence: CASSPWGQASPYEQYF. Written as DNA, the CDR3 is TGTGCCAGCAGCCCATGGGGACAGGCCTCGCCCTACGAGCAGTACTTC.

V gene TRBV5-1 combines with J gene TRBJ2-2; D may correspond to TRBD1 or TRBD2 (5 bases each). The germline CDR1 and CDR2 sequences are SGHRS and YFSETQ. Trimming shortened V by 6 bases and J by 4 bases, and 22 bases separated the two germline ends. The CDR3 is 17 residues long. CDR3 DNA sequence: TGCGCCAGCACCATAGGTCCCCGGGCAGGGAGCACCGGGGAGCTGTTTTTT. Amino acid sequence: CASTIGPRAGSTGELFF.

This clone was observed once. This chain uses TRBV5-1 with TRBJ1-1; the match to TRBD1 covers 9 bases. V gave up 4 bases and J gave up 4 bases; unmatched junction bases: 11. Germline assignment: CDR1 SGHRS and CDR2 YFSETQ. The CDR3 has 16 amino acids. The CDR3 spells CASSPLVTGGGTEAFF. The CDR3 DNA reads TGCGCCAGCAGCCCCCTGGTGACAGGGGGGGGCACTGAAGCTTTCTTT.